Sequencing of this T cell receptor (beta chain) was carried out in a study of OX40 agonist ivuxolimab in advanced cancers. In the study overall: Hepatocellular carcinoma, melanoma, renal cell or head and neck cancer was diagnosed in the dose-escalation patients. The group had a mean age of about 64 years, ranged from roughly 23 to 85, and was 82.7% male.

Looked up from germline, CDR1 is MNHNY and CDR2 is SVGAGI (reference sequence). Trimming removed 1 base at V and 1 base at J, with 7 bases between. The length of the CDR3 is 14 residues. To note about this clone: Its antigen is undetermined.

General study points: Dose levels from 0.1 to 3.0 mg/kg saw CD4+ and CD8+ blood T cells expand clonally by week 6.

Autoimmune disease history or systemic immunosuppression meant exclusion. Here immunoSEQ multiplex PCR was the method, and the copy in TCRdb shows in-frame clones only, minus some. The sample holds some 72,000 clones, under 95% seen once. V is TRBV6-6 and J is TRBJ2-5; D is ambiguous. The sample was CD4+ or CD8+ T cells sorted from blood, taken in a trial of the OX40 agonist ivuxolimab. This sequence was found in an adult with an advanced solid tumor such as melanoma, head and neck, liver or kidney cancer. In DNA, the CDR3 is TGTGCCAGCAGTTACTACAAGTCCCAAGAGACCCAGTACTTC. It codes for CASSYYKSQETQYF.